Listed here is a single T cell receptor (beta chain). The data were taken from a study of blood T cell repertoires in COVID-19. Assay: immunoSEQ multiplex PCR; the TCRdb copy retains only in-frame clones and omits some. The sample has around 400,000 clones, approximately 89% seen once. V lost 1 base to trimming and J lost 5 bases; unmatched junction nucleotides: 9. The length of the CDR3 is 16 residues. The germline V gene encodes CDR1 LGHNA and CDR2 YNFKEQ. V is TRBV4-2 and J is TRBJ2-3; 7 bases agree with TRBD1. This TCR was recovered from an older woman with COVID-19, enrolled during active disease. Sequences were obtained from peripheral blood. This CDR3 reads CASSQADRVQGDTQYF. CDR3 DNA: TGTGCCAGCAGCCAAGCCGACAGGGTCCAGGGAGATACGCAGTATTTT.